A single sample gave rise to the 10 T cell receptor beta chains below, sequenced in a study of blood T cell repertoires in COVID-19. TCRdb's table, derived via immunoSEQ multiplex PCR, lists solely in-frame clones and lacks some. Of tens of thousands of clones in the sample, around 86% are singletons; the top ten hold 1.3%. Sequenced: peripheral blood. The receptors here all came from a woman of 80 years or more with acute or convalescent COVID-19.

This chain connects TRBV19 to TRBJ2-3, with 8 bases lining up with TRBD2. The V gene end was trimmed by 6 bases and the J gene end by 4 bases; junction bases not matched to a gene: 6. This CDR3 region has 14 residues. The V gene's germline CDR1 is LNHDA and CDR2 SQIVND (reference sequence). CDR3 DNA: TGTGCCAGTAGCCCTGGCGGGGGGCCAGATACGCAGTATTTT. Amino acid sequence: CASSPGGGPDTQYF. The full variable domain, completed using reference TRBV19 and TRBJ2-3, is DGGITQSPKYLFRKEGQNVTLSCEQNLNHDAMYWYRQDPGQGLRLIYYSQIVNDFQKGDIAEGYSVSREKKESFPLTVTSAQKNPTAFYLCASSPGGGPDTQYFGPGTRLTVL.

As for this clone: The junction departs from the called germline gene at one end, perhaps through a read error. CDR3 in DNA: TGTGCCAGCAGTCACTCGAGGGAGAACACTGAAGCTTTCTTT. As protein: CASSHSRENTEAFF. This chain uses TRBV6-6 with TRBJ1-1; D is ambiguous. The CDR3 extends over 14 amino acids. CDR1 and CDR2 from the germline V gene are MNHNY and SVGAGI (reference sequence).

This chain uses TRBV29-1 with TRBJ2-7; possible D gene TRBD1, 6 bases. Germline V gene sequence: CDR1 SQVTM, CDR2 ANQGSEA. The V gene lost 6 bases and the J gene lost 3 bases, with 12 bases spanning the gap. This CDR3 has 12 amino acids. The DNA of the CDR3 is TGCAGCGTAGCGCAGGGGAACTACGAGCAGTACTTC. It encodes CSVAQGNYEQYF.

The chain carries TRBV7-2 and TRBJ1-5; maybe TRBD1 (6 bases). With 3 bases removed from V and 7 bases from J, the gap between germline ends came to 13 bases. CDR3 size: 14 residues. The germline gives CDR1 SGHTA, CDR2 FQGNSA. CDR3: CASSLGTLVQPQHF. CDR3 DNA sequence: TGTGCCAGCAGCTTGGGGACACTCGTCCAGCCCCAGCATTTT.

This chain uses TRBV10-2 with TRBJ1-5, with TRBD1 identical over 9 bases. The CDR3 is 14 residues long. V lost 6 bases and J lost 0; bases outside the gene matches: 0. Germline-derived CDR1 and CDR2 are WSHSY and SAAADI. Written as DNA, the CDR3 is TGCGCCAGCAGGGACAGGGGTAGCAATCAGCCCCAGCATTTT. Encoded protein: CASRDRGSNQPQHF.

A single count supports this clone. The gene calls are TRBV10-3 and TRBJ1-2; maybe TRBD1 (6 bases). The V and J ends lost 6 bases and 2 bases respectively, with 16 bases between them. CDR1 and CDR2 (germline): ENHRY, SYGVKD. CDR3 length: 15 amino acids. The chain's CDR3 is CAIRDPVGQNYGYTF. CDR3 nucleotides: TGTGCCATCAGGGATCCGGTAGGACAGAACTATGGCTACACCTTC.

The chain couples TRBV7-3 to TRBJ2-7; D perhaps matches TRBD2 (5 bases). The CDR3 loop spans 13 amino acids. The germline CDR1 and CDR2 sequences are SGHTA and FQGTGA. Trimming left V 2 bases short and J 8 bases short, with 13 bases between. CDR3 amino acids: CASSLEVTTKQYF. The CDR3 DNA reads TGTGCCAGCAGCTTAGAAGTGACTACGAAGCAGTACTTC.

The chain is built from TRBV19 and TRBJ1-2, with 8 positions matching TRBD1. The CDR3 has 18 residues. Trimming at V came to 4 bases and at J to 4 bases, leaving 17 bases not matched to a gene. Germline CDR1 LNHDA, CDR2 SQIVND (reference sequence). The CDR3 protein is CASSSPRIAGGAPYGYTF. CDR3 nucleotide sequence: TGTGCCAGTAGTAGCCCCCGGATAGCAGGGGGCGCCCCCTATGGCTACACCTTC.

V and J are TRBV7-2 and TRBJ2-5; possible D gene TRBD1, 6 bases. The CDR3 is 14 amino acids. In germline, CDR1 is SGHTA, CDR2 FQGNSA. Trimming took 5 bases from V and 1 from J, leaving 11 bases between them. Here the CDR3 DNA reads TGTGCCAGCAGCCTGGACAGCTTCCAAGAGACCCAGTACTTC. Protein sequence: CASSLDSFQETQYF.

The rearrangement uses TRBV4-3 and TRBJ2-3; 13 bases fit TRBD2. The length of the CDR3 is 16 residues. Per germline, CDR1 LGHNA and CDR2 YSLEER. The V gene end was trimmed by 3 bases and the J gene end by 1 base; junction bases not matched to a gene: 1. The CDR3 bases are TGCGCCAGCAGCCACGGGACTAGCGGGGGCACAGATACGCAGTATTTT. Translated: CASSHGTSGGTDTQYF.